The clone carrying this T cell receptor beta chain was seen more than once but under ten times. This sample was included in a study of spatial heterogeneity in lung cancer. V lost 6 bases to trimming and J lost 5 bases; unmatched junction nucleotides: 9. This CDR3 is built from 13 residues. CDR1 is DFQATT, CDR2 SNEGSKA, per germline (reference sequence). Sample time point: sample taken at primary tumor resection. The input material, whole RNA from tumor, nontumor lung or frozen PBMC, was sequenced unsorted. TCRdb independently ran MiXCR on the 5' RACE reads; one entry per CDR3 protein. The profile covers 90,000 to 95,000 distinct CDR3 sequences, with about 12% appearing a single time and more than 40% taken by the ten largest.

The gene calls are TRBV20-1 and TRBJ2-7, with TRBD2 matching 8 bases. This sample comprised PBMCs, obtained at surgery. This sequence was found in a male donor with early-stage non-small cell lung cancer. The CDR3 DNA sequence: TGCAGTGCGCCGAGCGGGGGCTTCAACGAGCAGTACTTC. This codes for CSAPSGGFNEQYF.